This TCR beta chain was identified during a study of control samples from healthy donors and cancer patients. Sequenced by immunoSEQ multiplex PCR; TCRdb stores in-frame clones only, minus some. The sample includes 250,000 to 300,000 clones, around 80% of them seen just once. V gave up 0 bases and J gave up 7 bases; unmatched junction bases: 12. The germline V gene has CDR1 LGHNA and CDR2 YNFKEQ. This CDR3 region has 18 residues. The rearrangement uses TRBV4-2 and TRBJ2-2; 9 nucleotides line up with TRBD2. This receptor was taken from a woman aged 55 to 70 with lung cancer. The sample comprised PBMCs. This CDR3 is CASSQDRLGAGGVGELFF. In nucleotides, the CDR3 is TGTGCCAGCAGCCAAGACCGCCTCGGGGCGGGAGGGGTCGGGGAGCTGTTTTTT.